These 23 T cell receptor beta chains were sequenced from one sample in a study of blood T cell repertoires in COVID-19. Sequenced by immunoSEQ multiplex PCR; TCRdb stores in-frame clones only, minus some. The sample lists a few hundred thousand clones, about 91% occurring once. The sequenced material came from peripheral blood. The receptor source for this set is a woman aged 40 to 49 who had recovered from COVID-19.

J is TRBJ1-1 and V is TRBV18; D may be TRBD1 (5 bases). CDR3 length: 14 residues. Germline CDR1 reads KGHSH; CDR2 reads LQKENI. Trimming removed 3 bases from V and 0 bases from J, with 8 bases in between. CDR3 in amino acids: CASSPDSMNTEAFF. The DNA of the CDR3 is TGTGCCAGCTCACCCGACAGCATGAACACTGAAGCTTTCTTT.

The rearrangement joins TRBV29-1 to TRBJ1-2, with D maybe TRBD1 (5 bases). Germline V gene lookup returns CDR1 SQVTM and CDR2 ANQGSEA. This CDR3 is built from 14 residues. The ends were cut back, 6 bases at V and 7 bases at J, with 21 bases in the middle. CDR3 residues: CSVTNKGGVAGYTF. In nucleotides, the CDR3 is TGCAGCGTGACAAATAAGGGAGGGGTAGCTGGCTACACCTTC.

The J gene is TRBJ2-1, the V gene TRBV5-4; 9 positions agree with TRBD2. CDR1 SGHNT and CDR2 YYREEE come from the germline V gene (reference sequence). The CDR3 runs 16 residues. V shed 4 bases, J shed 0 bases, and the junction held 5 bases outside the gene matches. CDR3 sequence reads: CASSPSGGLSYNEQFF. The DNA of the CDR3 is TGTGCCAGCAGCCCGAGCGGGGGGCTCTCCTACAATGAGCAGTTCTTC. Full variable domain (rest looked up from reference TRBV5-4 and TRBJ2-1): ETGVTQSPTHLIKTRGQQVTLRCSSQSGHNTVSWYQQALGQGPQFIFQYYREEENGRGNFPPRFSGLQFPNYSSELNVNALELDDSALYLCASSPSGGLSYNEQFFGPGTRLTVL.

The chain has TRBV10-3 and TRBJ1-6; TRBD1 might be the D (5 bases). Trimming stripped 11 bases from V and 6 bases from J, with 17 bases between. The germline CDR1 and CDR2 sequences are ENHRY and SYGVKD. The CDR3 runs 14 residues. CDR3 in amino acids: CASRQPAFNSPLHF. DNA for the CDR3: TGTGCCTCACGACAGCCTGCTTTTAATTCACCCCTCCACTTT.

This rearrangement joins TRBV12-5 to TRBJ2-1; D uncertain. The length of the CDR3 is 15 residues. V lost 1 base and J 4 bases, leaving 11 bases between the germline ends. CDR1 and CDR2 (germline): LGHNT, FRNRAP. The CDR3 is CASGLGLAFYNEQFF. DNA of the CDR3: TGTGCTAGTGGTTTGGGTTTAGCCTTTTACAATGAGCAGTTCTTC.

The chain is built from TRBV5-1 and TRBJ2-2; tentative D call: TRBD1 (5 bases). The germline CDR1 and CDR2 sequences are SGHRS and YFSETQ. The CDR3 sequence is 14 residues long. V lost 1 base, J lost 6 bases, and 10 bases lay in between. The CDR3 is CASSLQGFSGELFF. Here the CDR3 DNA reads TGCGCCAGCAGCTTGCAGGGTTTCTCCGGGGAGCTGTTTTTT.

The chain has TRBV30 and TRBJ2-1; 7 bases agree with TRBD2. Germline loops: CDR1 GTSNPN, CDR2 SVGIG (reference sequence). V shed 6 bases and J 5 bases; nucleotides not matched to a gene: 10. The CDR3 has 14 amino acids. CDR3 nucleotide sequence: TGTGCCTGCCCCGGGCGGGAGACCCACAATGAGCAGTTCTTC. This gives the protein CACPGRETHNEQFF.

The chain employs TRBV10-1 and TRBJ2-1, with 8 nucleotides matching TRBD2. The CDR3 has 14 residues. V shed 4 bases and J 5 bases; nucleotides not matched to a gene: 4. Germline CDR1 is WNHNN and CDR2 is SYGVQD (reference sequence). DNA for the CDR3: TGCGCCAGCAGTGGGCTAGCGGGTAACAATGAGCAGTTCTTC. Its translation: CASSGLAGNNEQFF.

The chain carries TRBV19 and TRBJ2-7; TRBD2 aligns across 10 bases. Per the germline V gene, CDR1 is LNHDA and CDR2 is SQIVND (reference sequence). V shed 1 base, J shed 0 bases, and the junction held 3 bases outside the gene matches. The CDR3 extends over 16 amino acids. DNA for the CDR3: TGTGCCAGTAGTATAGTTGGACTAGCGGTCTCCTACGAGCAGTACGTC. It codes for CASSIVGLAVSYEQYV.

As concerns this clone: The identical CDR3 is also encoded by other nucleotide sequences in the sample. The gene calls are TRBV18 and TRBJ2-7, with D possibly matching TRBD1 (6 bases). The germline V gene encodes CDR1 KGHSH and CDR2 LQKENI. The CDR3 has 15 amino acids. Trimming took 3 bases from V and 0 from J, leaving 12 bases between them. CDR3 in DNA: TGTGCCAGCTCACCGGGGCAGGGGAGCTCCTACGAGCAGTACTTC. Residues: CASSPGQGSSYEQYF.

The V and J genes are TRBV25-1 and TRBJ2-1, with 12 bases that match TRBD2. Per germline, CDR1 MGHDK and CDR2 SYGVNS. Trimming at V came to 7 bases and at J to 9 bases, leaving 7 bases not matched to a gene. The CDR3 has 14 residues. The CDR3 loop is CASNPSGRGSEQFF. The CDR3 coding sequence is TGTGCCAGCAACCCTAGCGGGAGGGGCAGTGAGCAGTTCTTC.

The chain's CDR3 is CASSLSLRGRAGGYGETQYF. CDR3 nucleotide sequence: TGTGCCAGCAGCTTATCCCTTCGCGGGAGGGCGGGGGGCTATGGAGAGACCCAGTACTTC. The chain employs TRBV11-3 and TRBJ2-5; 9 nucleotides agree with TRBD2. The CDR3 loop spans 20 amino acids. Trimming at V came to 2 bases and at J to 4 bases, leaving 20 bases not matched to a gene. Looked up from germline, CDR1 is SGHNT and CDR2 is YENEEA.

The J gene is TRBJ1-2, the V gene TRBV27; D possibly corresponds to TRBD1 (6 bases). V lost 4 bases to trimming and J lost 6 bases, with 15 bases between them. Germline lookup yields CDR1 MNHEY and CDR2 SMNVEV (reference sequence). The CDR3 runs to 14 residues. The CDR3 bases are TGTGCCAGCAGTTACTTAAGGGGGGGCGATGGCTACACCTTC. It specifies CASSYLRGGDGYTF.

This rearrangement joins TRBV18 to TRBJ1-1, with a possible D match to TRBD1 (5 bases). Germline V gene sequence: CDR1 KGHSH, CDR2 LQKENI. Trimming left V 3 bases short and J 3 bases short, with 8 bases between. This CDR3 comprises 13 residues. The CDR3 spells CASSPQGYTEAFF. The CDR3 nucleotides are TGTGCCAGCTCACCGCAGGGTTACACTGAAGCTTTCTTT.

The chain links TRBV27 to TRBJ2-5; 7 bases are a match to TRBD1. There are 14 residues in the CDR3. Unmatched junction bases numbered 7, after V lost 5 bases and J lost 4 bases. CDR1 and CDR2 (germline): MNHEY, SMNVEV (reference sequence). The CDR3 spells CASSRGTARETQYF. The CDR3 DNA reads TGTGCCAGCAGTCGAGGGACAGCCCGAGAGACCCAGTACTTC.

This chain links TRBV19 with TRBJ1-1; D unresolved. The CDR3 is 15 residues long. The V end lost 1 base, the J end lost 1 base, and 10 bases lay between the germline ends. The germline CDR1 and CDR2 sequences are LNHDA and SQIVND (reference sequence). CDR3 nucleotides: TGTGCCAGTAGTATAGGCCGATCCGGGAACACTGAAGCTTTCTTT. This sequence encodes CASSIGRSGNTEAFF.

This clone came up a few times. The rearrangement joins TRBV30 to TRBJ1-2; TRBD1 matches at 8 bases. This CDR3 is 13 amino acids long. V lost 7 bases to trimming and J lost 6 bases; unmatched junction nucleotides: 10. Germline V lookup: CDR1 GTSNPN, CDR2 SVGIG (reference sequence). CDR3 sequence reads: CAYTLDREDGYTF. For the CDR3, the DNA is TGTGCCTACACACTGGACAGGGAGGATGGCTACACCTTC.

The gene calls are TRBV28 and TRBJ1-4, with unresolved D. Trimming removed 5 bases at V and 8 bases at J, with 9 bases between. This CDR3 has 12 amino acids. The germline gives CDR1 MDHEN, CDR2 SYDVKM. CDR3 coding DNA: TGTGCCAGCAGTCCCCTCCCGGAAAAACTGTTTTTT. This codes for CASSPLPEKLFF.

This sequence joins TRBV7-9 and TRBJ2-2; D gene ambiguous. V was pared by 1 base and J by 2 bases, with 5 bases between. Germline values: CDR1 SEHNR, CDR2 FQNEAQ (reference sequence). CDR3 length: 14 residues. CDR3 bases: TGTGCCAGCAGCTTAGACTCAAACACCGGGGAGCTGTTTTTT. Translating it yields CASSLDSNTGELFF.

This clone was recorded once. The rearrangement joins TRBV3-1 (or the pseudogene TRBV3-2) to TRBJ2-7, with unresolved D. The germline gives CDR1 LGHDT, CDR2 YNNKEL (reference sequence). The CDR3 extends over 11 amino acids. Trimming left V 4 bases short and J 3 bases short, with 4 bases between. CDR3 sequence: CASSLNYEQYF. CDR3 sequence (DNA): TGTGCCAGCAGCCTCAACTACGAGCAGTACTTC.

The chain is built from TRBV12-3 or TRBV12-4 and TRBJ1-2; D is perhaps TRBD1 (5 bases). V was trimmed by 7 bases and J by 2 bases, leaving 11 bases between them. This CDR3 has 13 amino acids. The CDR3: CASTRTPNYGYTF. CDR3 sequence (DNA): TGTGCCAGCACCCGGACACCGAACTATGGCTACACCTTC.

The rearrangement links TRBV10-3 to TRBJ2-5, with 10 bases aligning to TRBD2. The CDR3 has 16 amino acids. V lost 3 bases and J lost 1; bases outside the gene matches: 5. Per the germline V gene, CDR1 is ENHRY and CDR2 is SYGVKD. This chain's CDR3 is CAISDGSGGLQETQYF. The CDR3 DNA reads TGTGCCATCAGTGATGGTAGCGGGGGGCTCCAAGAGACCCAGTACTTC.

V and J are TRBV5-1 and TRBJ2-6; D is possibly TRBD2 (6 bases). Germline V gene data show CDR1 as SGHRS and CDR2 as YFSETQ. The CDR3 totals 15 residues. V lost 3 bases and J 1 base, leaving 8 bases between the germline ends. The CDR3 DNA is TGCGCCAGCAGCTCCCGGGGGTCTGGGGCCAACGTCCTGACTTTC. Protein product: CASSSRGSGANVLTF.